This passage covers 12 T cell receptor beta chains from one sample sequenced in a study of post-analysis software for immune sequencing data. Broader study findings: There were five or six TRBV segments more frequent in patients than controls, and TRBV5-6, TRBV5-1 and TRBV20-1 were among them.

TCR beta cDNA libraries had unique molecular identifiers. TCRdb analysed the PCR reads with MiXCR anew, one entry per CDR3 protein. The sample yields roughly 430,000 distinct CDR3 sequences, about 40% seen once. These receptors' targets are unknown. Material for sequencing was blood. The origin of the receptors is a girl aged 2 to 10 with multiple sclerosis.

This clonotype was observed a handful of times. The chain has TRBV6-5 and TRBJ2-7; weak D call: TRBD1 (6 bases). Trimming took 4 bases from V and 2 from J, leaving 15 bases between them. The V gene's germline CDR1 is MNHEY and CDR2 SVGAGI. There are 15 residues in the CDR3. CDR3 nucleotides: TGTGCCAGCAGTTTCTCACAGGGCGGAGCCTACGAGCAGTACTTC. This encodes CASSFSQGGAYEQYF.

This clonotype was recorded only once. This chain links TRBV7-3 with TRBJ2-1, with D hard to call. From germline, CDR1 is SGHTA and CDR2 FQGTGA. Trimming pared 4 bases from V and 6 bases from J, leaving 16 bases between. This CDR3 comprises 15 residues. The CDR3 DNA sequence: TGTGCCAGCAGCTCAGCCCCCGTCGATCGCAATGAGCAGTTCTTC. The encoded protein is CASSSAPVDRNEQFF.

This chain uses TRBV20-1 with TRBJ2-1; 11 bases fit TRBD2. V gave up 2 bases and J gave up 8 bases; unmatched junction bases: 11. Per the germline V gene, CDR1 is DFQATT and CDR2 is SNEGSKA (reference sequence). CDR3 length equals 16 residues. The CDR3 DNA is TGCAGTGCTAGAAGACATAGCGGGAGGGCCGGAGATGAGCAGTTCTTC. The encoded protein is CSARRHSGRAGDEQFF.

The rearrangement links TRBV2 to TRBJ1-6, with D hard to call. V dropped 0 bases and J dropped 4 bases, with 10 bases sitting between them. The CDR3 has 16 amino acids. CDR1 is SNHLY and CDR2 is FYNNEI in the germline V gene. The CDR3: CASSEAGGQYNSPLHF. The CDR3 bases are TGTGCCAGCAGTGAAGCAGGCGGGCAATATAATTCACCCCTCCACTTT.

This clonotype has a handful of counts. The chain joins TRBV15 to TRBJ1-2, with 7 nucleotides matching TRBD1. Unmatched junction bases numbered 0, after V lost 3 bases and J lost 2 bases. CDR3 length: 13 residues. Germline loops: CDR1 LNHNV, CDR2 YYDKDF (reference sequence). The CDR3 DNA sequence: TGTGCCACCAGCAGGGACAGGAACTATGGCTACACCTTC. It specifies CATSRDRNYGYTF.

In this sample, this clonotype turned up many times. The chain recombines TRBV29-1 with TRBJ2-7, with D perhaps matching TRBD1 (6 bases). CDR1 is SQVTM, CDR2 ANQGSEA, per germline. The CDR3 spans 13 residues. Deletions cut 6 bases from V and 1 base from J, with 13 bases between. DNA for the CDR3: TGCAGCGTCGCCGGACAGTATTCCTACGAGCAGTACTTC. Amino acid sequence: CSVAGQYSYEQYF.

This clonotype was detected only a few times. The CDR3 coding sequence is TGCGCCAGCAGCTTGGGGGGACTAGCGGGAGAGGAACAGTACTTC. Amino acid sequence: CASSLGGLAGEEQYF. V is TRBV5-1 and J is TRBJ2-7; 14 bases map to TRBD2. This CDR3 has 15 amino acids. V gave up 0 bases and J gave up 10 bases; unmatched junction bases: 6. The germline CDR1 and CDR2 sequences are SGHRS and YFSETQ.

The chain is built from TRBV6-2 or TRBV6-3 and TRBJ2-1; 9 bases are a match to TRBD2. CDR1 MNHEY and CDR2 SVGEGT come from the germline V gene. CDR3 length: 16 residues. V trimming: 2 bases; J trimming: 7 bases; junction bases outside the gene matches: 9. CDR3 coding DNA: TGTGCCAGCAGTTACCCCCTAGCGGGGCTAACAAATGAGCAGTTCTTC. It is translated as CASSYPLAGLTNEQFF.

V is TRBV28 and J is TRBJ2-3; 9 positions agree with TRBD1. V lost 4 bases, J lost 7 bases, and 9 bases stayed unmatched. CDR3 length: 15 amino acids. Germline V gene sequence: CDR1 MDHEN, CDR2 SYDVKM. The CDR3 region is CASSSYHRGLNTQYF. The CDR3, as DNA: TGTGCCAGCAGTTCATATCACAGGGGGCTCAATACGCAGTATTTT.

The V gene is TRBV28, the J gene TRBJ1-5, with TRBD1 matching over 12 bases. Germline values: CDR1 MDHEN, CDR2 SYDVKM. The CDR3 is made up of 15 amino acids. The V gene end was trimmed by 8 bases and the J gene end by 4 bases; junction bases not matched to a gene: 6. CDR3 loop: CASGRDRGLNQPQHF. The CDR3 bases are TGTGCCAGCGGCCGGGACAGGGGGCTTAATCAGCCCCAGCATTTT.

There are a few counts of this clonotype. The chain combines TRBV7-6 with TRBJ2-5, with unresolved D. CDR3 length equals 15 residues. The germline gives CDR1 SGHVS, CDR2 FNYEAQ. V lost 1 base and J lost 4, with 13 bases in between. The CDR3 DNA follows: TGTGCCAGCAGCTTAGGATCCCCTTTTGGAGAGACCCAGTACTTC. It yields the protein CASSLGSPFGETQYF. The full variable domain, completed using reference TRBV7-6 and TRBJ2-5, is GAGVSQSPRYKVTKRGQDVALRCDPISGHVSLYWYRQALGQGPEFLTYFNYEAQQDKSGLPNDRFSAERPEGSISTLTIQRTEQRDSAMYRCASSLGSPFGETQYFGPGTRLLVL.

The rearrangement links TRBV4-1 to TRBJ2-7, with D hard to call. CDR1 and CDR2 from the germline V gene are MGHRA and YSYEKL. The V end was cut by 1 base, the J end by 1 base, with 14 bases between. The CDR3 length is 16 residues. The CDR3 sequence is CASSQGVSRRSYEQYF. The CDR3 bases are TGCGCCAGCAGCCAAGGGGTATCCCGCAGGTCCTACGAGCAGTACTTC.